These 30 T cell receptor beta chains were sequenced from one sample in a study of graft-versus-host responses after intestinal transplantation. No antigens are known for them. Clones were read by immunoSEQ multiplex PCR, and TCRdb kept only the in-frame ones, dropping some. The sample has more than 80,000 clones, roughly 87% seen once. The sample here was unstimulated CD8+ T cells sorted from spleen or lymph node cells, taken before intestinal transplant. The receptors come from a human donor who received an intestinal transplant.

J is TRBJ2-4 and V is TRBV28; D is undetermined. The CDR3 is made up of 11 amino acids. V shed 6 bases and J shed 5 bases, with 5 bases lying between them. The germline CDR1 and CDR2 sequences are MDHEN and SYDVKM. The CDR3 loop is CASSGQNIQYF. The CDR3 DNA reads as TGTGCCAGCAGCGGGCAAAACATTCAGTACTTC.

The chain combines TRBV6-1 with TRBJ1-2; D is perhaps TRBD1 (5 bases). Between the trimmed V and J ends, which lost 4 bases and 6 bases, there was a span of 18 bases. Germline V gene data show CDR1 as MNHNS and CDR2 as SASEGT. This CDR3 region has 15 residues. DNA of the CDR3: TGTGCCAGCAGTGCAAGCTTAGGGGAAGCCGATGGCTACACCTTC. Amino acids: CASSASLGEADGYTF.

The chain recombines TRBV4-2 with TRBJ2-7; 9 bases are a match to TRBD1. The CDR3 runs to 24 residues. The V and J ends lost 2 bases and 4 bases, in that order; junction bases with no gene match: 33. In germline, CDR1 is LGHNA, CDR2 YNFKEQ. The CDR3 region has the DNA TGTGCCAGCAGCCAAAGGGGGCCCGGGACAGGGCCCTCTGTCCCCCTCGGAGGGAAGTACGAGCAGTACTTC. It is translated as CASSQRGPGTGPSVPLGGKYEQYF.

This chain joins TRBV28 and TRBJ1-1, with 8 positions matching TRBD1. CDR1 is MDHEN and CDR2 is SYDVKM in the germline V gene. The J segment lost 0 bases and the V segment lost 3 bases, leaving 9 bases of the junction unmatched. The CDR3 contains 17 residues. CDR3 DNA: TGTGCCAGCAGTTTGCCGACGCGGACAGGGTTGAACACTGAAGCTTTCTTT. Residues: CASSLPTRTGLNTEAFF.

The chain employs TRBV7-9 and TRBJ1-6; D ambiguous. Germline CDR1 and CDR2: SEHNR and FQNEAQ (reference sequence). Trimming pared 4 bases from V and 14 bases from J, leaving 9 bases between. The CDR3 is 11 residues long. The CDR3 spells CASSSVSSLHF. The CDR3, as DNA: TGTGCCAGCAGCTCGGTTTCGTCCCTCCACTTT.

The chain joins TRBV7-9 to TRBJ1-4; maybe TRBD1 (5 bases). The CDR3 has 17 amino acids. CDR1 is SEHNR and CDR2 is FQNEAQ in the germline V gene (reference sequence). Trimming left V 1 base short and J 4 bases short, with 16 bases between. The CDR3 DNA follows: TGTGCCAGCAGCTTAGAGGGCGGGACGGCATATAATGAAAAACTGTTTTTT. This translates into CASSLEGGTAYNEKLFF.

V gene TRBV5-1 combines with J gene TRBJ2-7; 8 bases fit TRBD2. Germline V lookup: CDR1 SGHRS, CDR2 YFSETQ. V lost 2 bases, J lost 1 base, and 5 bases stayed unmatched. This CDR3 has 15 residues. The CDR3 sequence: CASSFAREDSYEQYF. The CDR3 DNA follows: TGCGCCAGCAGCTTTGCGCGGGAGGATTCCTACGAGCAGTACTTC.

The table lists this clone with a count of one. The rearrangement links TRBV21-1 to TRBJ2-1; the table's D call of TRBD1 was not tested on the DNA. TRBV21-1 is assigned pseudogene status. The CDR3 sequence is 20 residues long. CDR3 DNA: TGTGCCAGCAGCAAAGGCCGGACAGGGGGAATCGACGACCCGTACAATGAGCAGTTCTTC. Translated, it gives CASSKGRTGGIDDPYNEQFF.

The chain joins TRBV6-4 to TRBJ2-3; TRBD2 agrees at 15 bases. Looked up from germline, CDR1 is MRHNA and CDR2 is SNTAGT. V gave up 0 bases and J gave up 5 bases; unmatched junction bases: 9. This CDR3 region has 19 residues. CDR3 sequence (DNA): TGTGCCAGCAGTGACTCCTTTGGACTAGCGGGAGGGCCGGGAGATACGCAGTATTTT. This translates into CASSDSFGLAGGPGDTQYF.

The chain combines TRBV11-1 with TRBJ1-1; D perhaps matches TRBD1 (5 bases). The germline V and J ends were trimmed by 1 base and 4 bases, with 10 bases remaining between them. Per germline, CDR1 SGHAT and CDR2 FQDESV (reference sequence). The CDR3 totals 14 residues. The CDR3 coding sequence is TGTGCCAGCAGCTTAGGTGGGGCGGGCACTGAAGCTTTCTTT. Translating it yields CASSLGGAGTEAFF.

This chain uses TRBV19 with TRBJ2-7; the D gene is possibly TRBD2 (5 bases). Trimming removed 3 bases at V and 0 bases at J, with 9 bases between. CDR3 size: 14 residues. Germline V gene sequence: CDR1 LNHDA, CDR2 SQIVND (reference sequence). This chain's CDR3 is CASSIYAGSYEQYF. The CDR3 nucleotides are TGTGCCAGTAGTATTTATGCGGGCTCCTACGAGCAGTACTTC.

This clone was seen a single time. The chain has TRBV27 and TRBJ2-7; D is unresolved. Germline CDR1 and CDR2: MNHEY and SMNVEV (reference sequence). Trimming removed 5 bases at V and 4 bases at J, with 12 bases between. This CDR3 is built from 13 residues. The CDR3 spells CASSLTPLYEQYF. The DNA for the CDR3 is TGTGCCAGCAGTCTGACCCCCCTGTACGAGCAGTACTTC.

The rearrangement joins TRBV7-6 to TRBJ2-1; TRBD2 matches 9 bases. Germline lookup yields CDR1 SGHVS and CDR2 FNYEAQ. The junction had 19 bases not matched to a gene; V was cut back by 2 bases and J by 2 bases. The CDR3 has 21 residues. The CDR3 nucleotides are TGTGCCAGCAGCTTACGGGTAGTTTTCGGTGGCGGGAGGGCCGCCTACAATGAGCAGTTCTTC. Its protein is CASSLRVVFGGGRAAYNEQFF.

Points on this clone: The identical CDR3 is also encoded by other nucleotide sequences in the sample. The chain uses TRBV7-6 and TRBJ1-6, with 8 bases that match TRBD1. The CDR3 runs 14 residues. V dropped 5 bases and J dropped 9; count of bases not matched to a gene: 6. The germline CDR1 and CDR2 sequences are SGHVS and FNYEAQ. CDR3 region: CASSAGTGSSPLHF. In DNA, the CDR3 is TGTGCCAGCAGCGCAGGGACAGGATCTTCACCCCTCCACTTT.

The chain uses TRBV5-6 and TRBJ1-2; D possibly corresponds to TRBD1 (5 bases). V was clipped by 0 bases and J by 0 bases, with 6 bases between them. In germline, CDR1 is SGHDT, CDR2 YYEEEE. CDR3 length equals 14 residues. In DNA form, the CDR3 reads TGTGCCAGCAGCTTGGGACAGTCTAACTATGGCTACACCTTC. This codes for CASSLGQSNYGYTF.

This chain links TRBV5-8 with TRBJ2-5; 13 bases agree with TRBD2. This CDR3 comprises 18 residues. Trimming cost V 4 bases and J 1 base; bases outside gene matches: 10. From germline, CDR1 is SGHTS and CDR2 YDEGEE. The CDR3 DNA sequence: TGTGCCAGCAGCCCAGGACTAGCGGGAGAGTGGGGCCAAGAGACCCAGTACTTC. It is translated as CASSPGLAGEWGQETQYF.

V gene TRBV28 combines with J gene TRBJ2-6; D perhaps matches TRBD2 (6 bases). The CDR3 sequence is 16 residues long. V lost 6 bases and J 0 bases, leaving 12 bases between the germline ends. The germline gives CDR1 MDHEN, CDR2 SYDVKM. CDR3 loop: CASSLGLYSGANVLTF. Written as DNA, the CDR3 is TGTGCCAGCAGCCTGGGACTTTACTCTGGGGCCAACGTCCTGACTTTC.

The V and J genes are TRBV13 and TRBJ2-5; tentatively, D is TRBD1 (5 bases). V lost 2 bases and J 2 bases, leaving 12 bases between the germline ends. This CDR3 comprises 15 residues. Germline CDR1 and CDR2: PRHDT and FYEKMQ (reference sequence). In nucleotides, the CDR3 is TGTGCCAGCAGCTTAACAAGGGGTTGGCAAGAGACCCAGTACTTC. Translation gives CASSLTRGWQETQYF.

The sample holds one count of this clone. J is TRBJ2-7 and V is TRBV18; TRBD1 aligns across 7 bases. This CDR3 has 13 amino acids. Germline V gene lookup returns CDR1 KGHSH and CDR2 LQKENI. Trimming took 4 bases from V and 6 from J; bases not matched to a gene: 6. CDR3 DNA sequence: TGTGCCAGCTCACGGGACAGTTACCCCGAGCAGTACTTC. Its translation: CASSRDSYPEQYF.

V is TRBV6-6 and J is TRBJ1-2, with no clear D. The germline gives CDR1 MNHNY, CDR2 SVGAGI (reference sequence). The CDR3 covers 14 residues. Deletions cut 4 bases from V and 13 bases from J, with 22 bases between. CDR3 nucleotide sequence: TGTGCCAGCAGTTTCCGACTCGGACGGACCTTCTCCACCTTC. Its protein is CASSFRLGRTFSTF.

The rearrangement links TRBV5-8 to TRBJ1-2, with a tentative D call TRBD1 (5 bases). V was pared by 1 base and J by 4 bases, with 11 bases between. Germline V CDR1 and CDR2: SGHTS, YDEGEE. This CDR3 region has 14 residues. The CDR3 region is CASSLRGRPYGYTF. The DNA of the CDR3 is TGTGCCAGCAGCTTGCGGGGCAGGCCCTATGGCTACACCTTC.

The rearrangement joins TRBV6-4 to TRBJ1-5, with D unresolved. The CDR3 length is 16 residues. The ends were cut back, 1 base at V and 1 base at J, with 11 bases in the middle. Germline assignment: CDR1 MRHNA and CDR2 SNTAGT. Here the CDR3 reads CASSDLGGRSNQPQHF. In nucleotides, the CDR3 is TGTGCCAGCAGTGACTTAGGCGGCCGAAGCAATCAGCCCCAGCATTTT.

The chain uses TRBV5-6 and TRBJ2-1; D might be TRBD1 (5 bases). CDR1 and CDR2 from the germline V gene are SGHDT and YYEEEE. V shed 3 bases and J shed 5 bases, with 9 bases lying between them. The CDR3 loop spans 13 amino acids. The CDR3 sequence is CASSYAGNNEQFF. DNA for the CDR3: TGTGCCAGCAGCTACGCAGGGAACAATGAGCAGTTCTTC.

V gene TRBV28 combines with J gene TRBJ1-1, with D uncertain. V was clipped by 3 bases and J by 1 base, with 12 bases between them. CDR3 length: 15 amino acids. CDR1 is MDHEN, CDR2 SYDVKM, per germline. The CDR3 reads CASSFFRTGNTEAFF. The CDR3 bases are TGTGCCAGCAGTTTTTTTCGGACGGGGAACACTGAAGCTTTCTTT.

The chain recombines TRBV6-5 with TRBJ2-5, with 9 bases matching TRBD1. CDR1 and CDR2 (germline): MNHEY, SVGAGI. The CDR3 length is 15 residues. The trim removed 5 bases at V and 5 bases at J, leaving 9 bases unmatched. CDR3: CASSKTGGNLETQYF. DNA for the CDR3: TGTGCCAGCAGTAAAACAGGGGGCAATTTGGAGACCCAGTACTTC.

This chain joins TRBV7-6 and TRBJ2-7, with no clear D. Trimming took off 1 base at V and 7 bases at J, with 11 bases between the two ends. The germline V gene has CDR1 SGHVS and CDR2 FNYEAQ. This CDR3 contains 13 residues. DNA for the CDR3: TGTGCCAGCAGCTTAGTAAGTTTCGGGGAGCAGTACTTC. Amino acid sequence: CASSLVSFGEQYF.

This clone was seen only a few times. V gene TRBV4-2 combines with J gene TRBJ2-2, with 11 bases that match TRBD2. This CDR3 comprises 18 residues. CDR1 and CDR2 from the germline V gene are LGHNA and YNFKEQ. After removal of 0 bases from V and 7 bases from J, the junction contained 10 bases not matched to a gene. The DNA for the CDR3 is TGTGCCAGCAGCCAAGAACCCCTCCTAGCGGGGGGTGTCGGGGAGCTGTTTTTT. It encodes CASSQEPLLAGGVGELFF.

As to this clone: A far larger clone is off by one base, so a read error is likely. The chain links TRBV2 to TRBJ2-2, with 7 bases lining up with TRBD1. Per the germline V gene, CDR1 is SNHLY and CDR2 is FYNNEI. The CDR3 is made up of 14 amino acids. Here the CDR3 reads CASSGTVNTWELFF. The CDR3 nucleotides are TGTGCCAGCAGCGGGACAGTCAACACCTGGGAGCTGTTTTTT.

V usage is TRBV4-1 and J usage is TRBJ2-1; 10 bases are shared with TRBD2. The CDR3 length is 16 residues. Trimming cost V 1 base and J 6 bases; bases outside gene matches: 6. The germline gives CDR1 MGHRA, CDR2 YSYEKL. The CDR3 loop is CASSQGGAGGPNEQFF. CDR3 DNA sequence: TGCGCCAGCAGCCAAGGGGGAGCGGGAGGGCCCAATGAGCAGTTCTTC.

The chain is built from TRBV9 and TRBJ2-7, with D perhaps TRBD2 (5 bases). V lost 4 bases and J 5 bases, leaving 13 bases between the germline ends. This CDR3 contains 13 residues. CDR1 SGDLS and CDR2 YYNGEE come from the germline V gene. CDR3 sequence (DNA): TGTGCCAGCAGCAAATGGATGGAGGACGAGCAGTACTTC. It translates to CASSKWMEDEQYF.